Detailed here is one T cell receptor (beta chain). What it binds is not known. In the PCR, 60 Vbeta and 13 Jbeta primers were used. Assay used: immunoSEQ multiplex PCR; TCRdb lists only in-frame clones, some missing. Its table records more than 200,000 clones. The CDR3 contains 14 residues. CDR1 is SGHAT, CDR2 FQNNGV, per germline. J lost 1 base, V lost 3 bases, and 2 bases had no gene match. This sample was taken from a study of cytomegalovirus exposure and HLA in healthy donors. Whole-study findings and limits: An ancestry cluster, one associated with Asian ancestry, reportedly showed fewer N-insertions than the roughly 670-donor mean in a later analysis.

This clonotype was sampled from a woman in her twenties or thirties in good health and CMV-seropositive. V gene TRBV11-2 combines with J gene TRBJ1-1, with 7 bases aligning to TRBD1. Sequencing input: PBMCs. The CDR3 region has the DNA TGTGCCAGCAGCTTGACAGGGAAGAACACTGAAGCTTTCTTT. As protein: CASSLTGKNTEAFF.